This T cell receptor (beta chain) was sequenced in a study of graft-versus-host responses after intestinal transplantation. Data came from immunoSEQ multiplex PCR; TCRdb stores just in-frame clones and leaves some out. The table includes 15,000 to 17,000 clones, roughly 74% detected once. This CDR3 is built from 14 residues. Germline V gene lookup returns CDR1 SQVTM and CDR2 ANQGSEA. J lost 3 bases, V lost 6 bases, and 9 bases had no gene match. The authors processed graft tissue to release intraepithelial and lamina propria lymphocytes. This specimen consisted of ileum tissue, obtained 14 days after transplant. The sequence derives from a human patient who received an intestinal transplant, so some T cells may come from the graft donor. V is TRBV29-1 and J is TRBJ2-3, with 7 bases identical to TRBD1. The CDR3 DNA reads TGCAGCGTCGGGATGGACAGGCAAACAGATACGCAGTATTTT. It translates to CSVGMDRQTDTQYF.